A selection of T cell receptor beta chains follows, all from one sample in a study of control samples from healthy donors and cancer patients. The assay was immunoSEQ multiplex PCR, and TCRdb's table has in-frame clones only and misses some. The repertoire holds about 120,000 clones, roughly nine tenths seen once, with around 1.1% in the top ten. Sequencing was performed on PBMCs. These TCRs come from a woman aged 45-59 years with colorectal cancer. Both conserved end residues are part of each CDR3. Each record gives: J gene, V gene, CDR3 protein.

>TRBJ2-2|TRBV5-6
CASTPLGRGQTGELFF
>TRBJ2-3|TRBV4-1
CASSQTDSGYPKTDTQYF
>TRBJ2-7|TRBV3-1/TRBV3-2
CASSQRAGSSSEQYF
>TRBJ1-5|TRBV6-5
CASSTTQGYNQPQHF
>TRBJ2-2|TRBV19
CASSAPDRGGELFF
>TRBJ1-1|TRBV20-1
CRVGQQGEAFF
>TRBJ1-1|TRBV5-1
CASSLRANTEAFF
>TRBJ1-1|TRBV5-1
CASSWTGVNTEAFF
>TRBJ2-5|TRBV15
CATSREWTVQETQYF
>TRBJ2-1|TRBV9
CASSSLAGANNEQFF
>TRBJ2-6|TRBV3-1/TRBV3-2
CASSQGSGNSGANVLTF
>TRBJ2-7|TRBV7-8
CASSLTNTGEQYF
>TRBJ2-3|TRBV11-2
CASSRMGLAGVRDTQYF
>TRBJ1-2|TRBV19
CASSIVELGGQGYTF
>TRBJ1-2|TRBV11-2
CASSSLRVTNYGYTF
>TRBJ2-1|TRBV14
CASSQGVGSYNEQFF
>TRBJ2-1|TRBV5-5
CASSLDGQGANEQFF
>TRBJ2-7|TRBV5-6
CASSLQGGSYEQYF
>TRBJ1-2|TRBV5-1
CASSLEGQGSVGYTF
>TRBJ2-3|TRBV6-1
CASSDSNSPDTQYF
>TRBJ1-3|TRBV5-6
CASSLGQGRGNTIYF
>TRBJ2-6|TRBV19
CASQIGGTGANVLTF
>TRBJ1-1|TRBV27
CASSPAQNTEAFF
>TRBJ1-1|TRBV5-1
CASSWGTEMNTEAFF
>TRBJ1-1|TRBV6-1
CASSEGPANTEAFF
>TRBJ2-1|TRBV5-1
CASSLGGRTNPSYNEQFF
>TRBJ2-7|TRBV27
CASSPGGGRTSYEQYF
>TRBJ1-2|TRBV28
CASSSGLYGYTF
>TRBJ2-2|TRBV5-1
CASSFRASGASNTGELFF
>TRBJ1-6|TRBV27
CASKNREINSPLHF
>TRBJ1-3|TRBV15
CATSPRGYGFGNTIYF
>TRBJ2-3|TRBV3-1/TRBV3-2
CASQRAGGNTDTQYF
>TRBJ2-7|TRBV3-1/TRBV3-2
CASSLGDRGMREQYF
>TRBJ2-7|TRBV7-8
CASRNFSGRGFYEQYF
>TRBJ2-7|TRBV5-5
CASSFTWDRGREQYF
>TRBJ1-1|TRBV5-1
CASSSRDRGAFEAFF
>TRBJ1-2|TRBV30
CAWNLGGWYGYTF
>TRBJ2-7|TRBV6-5
CASSYSREYEQYF
>TRBJ1-3|TRBV9
CASSVALTDTIYF
>TRBJ2-7|TRBV28
CASRGAVFNEQYF
>TRBJ1-1|TRBV30
CAWSVPNDSWNTEAFF
>TRBJ1-2|TRBV30
CAWSALQGAGGYTF
>TRBJ2-1|TRBV7-3
CASSSLGLAGNEQFF
>TRBJ1-5|TRBV6-1
CASSETDNQPQHF
>TRBJ2-7|TRBV3-1/TRBV3-2
CASSLGQGDEQYF
>TRBJ1-2|TRBV5-4
CASSTRQGSYGYTF
>TRBJ1-2|TRBV29-1
CSVGGTNYGYTF
>TRBJ2-5|TRBV2
CASSEVRHQETQYF
>TRBJ2-3|TRBV5-1
CASSMRSGSADTQYF
>TRBJ1-1|TRBV4-1
CASSQDSRLGGPVAEAFF
>TRBJ2-3|TRBV3-1/TRBV3-2
CASSQRVDTQYF
>TRBJ2-7|TRBV6-1
CASSENSGYEQYF
>TRBJ2-1|TRBV15
CATSRGRRASGFNEQFF